One sample yielded the 22 T cell receptor beta chains listed below, sequenced in a study of blood T cells in healthy people across ages. The use of a sample-barcoded 5' primer and a J-beta primer mix characterized a second PCR of about 7 to 12 cycles. MiXCR, run by TCRdb on the 5' RACE reads, gives a single entry per CDR3 protein. In the table there are 800,000 to 1,000,000 distinct CDR3 sequences, roughly 48% of which are singletons. The sample taken for sequencing was blood. The receptors come from a man younger than 45 in good health.

V gene TRBV28 combines with J gene TRBJ2-1, with TRBD1 identical over 11 bases. Trimming at V came to 0 bases and at J to 6 bases, leaving 4 bases not matched to a gene. CDR1 and CDR2 from the germline V gene are MDHEN and SYDVKM. The CDR3 is 16 residues long. CDR3 protein: CASSLWGTGGINEQFF. DNA for the CDR3: TGTGCCAGCAGTTTATGGGGGACAGGGGGAATCAATGAGCAGTTCTTC.

The CDR3 region is CASSYTRGAFGANVLTF. CDR3 nucleotides: TGTGCCAGCAGTTATACGCGGGGGGCCTTTGGGGCCAACGTCCTGACTTTC. The chain combines TRBV6-5 with TRBJ2-6; 8 positions match TRBD2. Germline assignment: CDR1 MNHEY and CDR2 SVGAGI. The CDR3 consists of 17 residues. V lost 3 bases and J lost 3; bases outside the gene matches: 7.

The CDR3 region is CSASFSGDGSYEQYF. The CDR3 DNA reads TGCAGTGCTAGTTTTTCGGGGGATGGCTCCTACGAGCAGTACTTC. The chain has TRBV20-1 and TRBJ2-4, with a weak D call TRBD2 (6 bases). Gene TRBJ2-7 matches the end of the DNA better, so the J call may be wrong. Germline CDR1 is DFQATT and CDR2 is SNEGSKA (reference sequence). The CDR3 length is 15 residues.

The chain joins TRBV20-1 to TRBJ2-1; D is undetermined. V dropped 5 bases and J dropped 7 bases, with 12 bases sitting between them. The CDR3 is 12 amino acids. Germline CDR1 is DFQATT and CDR2 is SNEGSKA (reference sequence). CDR3 coding DNA: TGCAGTGCTCCGGACCCCTCGAATGAGCAGTTCTTC. Residues: CSAPDPSNEQFF.

The chain employs TRBV6-2 or TRBV6-3 and TRBJ1-2; D possibly corresponds to TRBD1 (5 bases). The CDR3 is 15 amino acids. Trimming stripped 0 bases from V and 7 bases from J, with 15 bases between. CDR1 and CDR2 from the germline V gene are MNHEY and SVGEGT. Here the CDR3 DNA reads TGTGCCAGCAGTTACTCGGGCCTCCCGAGGGGTGGCTACACCTTC. Protein product: CASSYSGLPRGGYTF.

This clonotype was picked up a small number of times. V gene TRBV7-3 combines with J gene TRBJ2-1; either TRBD1 or TRBD2 may fit D (5 bases each). V was shortened by 5 bases and J by 7 bases, with 18 bases between the two germline ends. There are 15 residues in the CDR3. Germline lookup yields CDR1 SGHTA and CDR2 FQGTGA. The CDR3 region is CASSPNLGTRNEQFF. In nucleotides, the CDR3 is TGTGCCAGCAGCCCCAACCTTGGGACGCGGAATGAGCAGTTCTTC.

The rearrangement joins TRBV5-4 to TRBJ2-7; no clear D. The CDR3 is made up of 14 amino acids. Germline V CDR1 and CDR2: SGHNT, YYREEE (reference sequence). V was clipped by 2 bases and J by 2 bases, with 11 bases between them. The DNA of the CDR3 is TGTGCCAGCAGCTTCGATCCGCCACCCTACGAGCAGTACTTC. Its protein is CASSFDPPPYEQYF.

This clonotype was seen a few times. The chain recombines TRBV2 with TRBJ2-3; weak D call: TRBD1 (5 bases). V lost 6 bases to trimming and J lost 3 bases, with 16 bases between them. The germline CDR1 and CDR2 sequences are SNHLY and FYNNEI. CDR3 size: 15 residues. The CDR3: CASSWTTGQTDTQYF. The DNA of the CDR3 is TGTGCCAGCAGCTGGACAACCGGTCAAACAGATACGCAGTATTTT. The full variable domain, its missing parts supplied by reference TRBV2 and TRBJ2-3, is EPEVTQTPSHQVTQMGQEVILRCVPISNHLYFYWYRQILGQKVEFLVSFYNNEISEKSEIFDDQFSVERPDGSNFTLKIRSTKLEDSAMYFCASSWTTGQTDTQYFGPGTRLTVL.

V and J are TRBV20-1 and TRBJ2-4, with unresolved D. The V gene lost 1 base and the J gene lost 0 bases, with 10 bases spanning the gap. CDR3 length: 15 residues. The V gene's germline CDR1 is DFQATT and CDR2 SNEGSKA (reference sequence). CDR3 region: CSARVRRLAKNIQYF. DNA of the CDR3: TGCAGTGCTAGAGTAAGGCGACTAGCCAAAAACATTCAGTACTTC.

The rearrangement links TRBV7-9 to TRBJ2-7; 13 bases are shared with TRBD2. There are 15 residues in the CDR3. The J segment lost 12 bases and the V segment lost 5 bases, leaving 13 bases of the junction unmatched. Germline V gene data show CDR1 as SEHNR and CDR2 as FQNEAQ (reference sequence). The CDR3 coding sequence is TGTGCCAGCAGCGAGACTAGCGGGGGGCTGAAGACCCGGTACTTC. It encodes CASSETSGGLKTRYF.

The chain couples TRBV6-1 to TRBJ2-5, with 7 bases aligning to TRBD1. The ends lost 2 bases at V and 6 bases at J; junction bases unmatched: 15. The CDR3 covers 17 residues. Germline CDR1 reads MNHNS; CDR2 reads SASEGT. For the CDR3, the DNA is TGTGCCAGCAGTGAACAACTCCCGTGGACAGGCCGACAGACCCAGTACTTC. Protein: CASSEQLPWTGRQTQYF.

J is TRBJ1-6 and V is TRBV12-3 or TRBV12-4; D uncertain. V was pared by 3 bases and J by 9 bases, with 6 bases between. The CDR3 has 12 amino acids. In DNA, the CDR3 is TGTGCCAGCAGTTTTCCCCCTTCACCCCTCCACTTT. Its protein is CASSFPPSPLHF.

The chain links TRBV4-2 to TRBJ2-7; D is uncertain. The CDR3 is made up of 12 amino acids. Germline CDR1 LGHNA, CDR2 YNFKEQ. The V end lost 5 bases, the J end lost 3 bases, and 8 bases lay between the germline ends. CDR3 amino acids: CASSNAGYEQYF. CDR3 in DNA: TGTGCCAGCAGCAACGCTGGCTACGAGCAGTACTTC.

In its sample, this clonotype was seen a few times. V gene TRBV27 combines with J gene TRBJ1-5; D is undetermined. V was pared by 2 bases and J by 0 bases, with 11 bases between. The length of the CDR3 is 16 residues. In germline, CDR1 is MNHEY, CDR2 SMNVEV (reference sequence). The DNA for the CDR3 is TGTGCCAGCAGTTTAATTCCAGACAATAGCAATCAGCCCCAGCATTTT. Its protein is CASSLIPDNSNQPQHF.

This clonotype was seen more than once but under ten times. The V and J genes are TRBV6-5 and TRBJ2-2; the D gene is possibly TRBD1 (6 bases). V was clipped by 4 bases and J by 5 bases, with 14 bases between them. CDR3 size: 15 residues. Germline V gene sequence: CDR1 MNHEY, CDR2 SVGAGI. The DNA for the CDR3 is TGTGCCAGCAGTTCAGGGACAACCCTAACCGGGGAGCTGTTTTTT. Residues: CASSSGTTLTGELFF.

The chain is built from TRBV4-2 and TRBJ2-2; the D is unclear. This CDR3 is 13 amino acids long. Trimming left V 1 base short and J 5 bases short, with 5 bases between. CDR1 and CDR2 from the germline V gene are LGHNA and YNFKEQ. Here the CDR3 DNA reads TGTGCCAGCAGCCAAGGTTTAACCGGGGAGCTGTTTTTT. It translates to CASSQGLTGELFF.

This clonotype was seen a handful of times. The V and J genes are TRBV5-6 and TRBJ2-7; tentative D call: TRBD2 (6 bases). Germline V gene sequence: CDR1 SGHDT, CDR2 YYEEEE. The CDR3 runs 12 residues. Trimming shortened V by 4 bases and J by 3 bases, and 8 bases separated the two germline ends. CDR3 region: CASSREFYEQYF. For the CDR3, the DNA is TGTGCCAGCAGCCGGGAGTTCTACGAGCAGTACTTC.

V is TRBV20-1 and J is TRBJ2-3; no definite D call. V lost 3 bases to trimming and J lost 3 bases, with 10 bases between them. The CDR3 is made up of 13 amino acids. Looked up from germline, CDR1 is DFQATT and CDR2 is SNEGSKA (reference sequence). Here the CDR3 reads CSASAEATDTQYF. In nucleotides, the CDR3 is TGCAGTGCTAGCGCAGAAGCGACAGATACGCAGTATTTT.

With respect to this clonotype: A much more abundant neighbour one base away suggests this may be a read error. The chain links TRBV2 to TRBJ2-7; TRBD1 is a possible D gene (6 bases). CDR3 length equals 16 residues. From germline, CDR1 is SNHLY and CDR2 FYNNEI. Trimming shortened V by 8 bases and J by 5 bases, and 25 bases separated the two germline ends. Here the CDR3 reads CASVTRRDIRLDEQYF. The CDR3 nucleotides read TGTGCCAGCGTGACACGCCGGGACATAAGGTTGGACGAGCAGTACTTC.

This chain connects TRBV6-1 to TRBJ1-1, with unresolved D. Trimming stripped 4 bases from V and 0 bases from J, with 9 bases between. In germline, CDR1 is MNHNS, CDR2 SASEGT. This CDR3 spans 14 amino acids. The CDR3 DNA reads as TGTGCCAGCAGTGCTGATTCCATGAACACTGAAGCTTTCTTT. It yields the protein CASSADSMNTEAFF.

In its sample, this clonotype was seen a few times. The V and J genes are TRBV3-1 and TRBJ2-2; D ambiguous. The V and J ends lost 4 bases and 2 bases respectively, with 11 bases between them. This CDR3 comprises 15 residues. CDR1 is LGHDT, CDR2 YNNKEL, per germline (reference sequence). The CDR3 DNA is TGTGCCAGCAGCCCCCCATACAGAAACACCGGGGAGCTGTTTTTT. Translation gives CASSPPYRNTGELFF.

This clonotype was counted between two and nine times. The rearrangement uses TRBV20-1 and TRBJ2-5, with a tentative D call TRBD2 (5 bases). The end of the DNA is better explained by TRBJ2-7, so the J call may be wrong. Germline V gene sequence: CDR1 DFQATT, CDR2 SNEGSKA (reference sequence). The CDR3 contains 16 residues. CDR3 bases: TGCAGTGCTACCCCGGTCGGGGTAACCCCGCTTTACGAGCAGTACTTC. Amino acid sequence: CSATPVGVTPLYEQYF.